These 7 T cell receptor beta chains came from one sample sequenced in a study of blood T cells in healthy people across ages. A second PCR, run for roughly 7 to 11 cycles, used a sample-barcoded 5' primer plus a J-beta primer mix. TCRdb fed the 5' RACE reads into MiXCR, producing one record per CDR3 protein. The data contain over 950,000 distinct CDR3 sequences, 30% to 40% of them singletons. The sample comprised blood. These TCRs come from a young man in good health.

This clonotype came up a few times. DNA of the CDR3: TGTGCCAGCAGCTTAATAATCGTGGAGAACACTGAAGCTTTCTTT. Its translation is CASSLIIVENTEAFF. The rearrangement joins TRBV7-2 to TRBJ1-1; no reliable D call. Germline V CDR1 and CDR2: SGHTA, FQGNSA. V lost 2 bases and J lost 1, with 11 bases in between. The length of the CDR3 is 15 residues.

The rearrangement links TRBV4-2 to TRBJ1-2; no clear D. This CDR3 region has 15 residues. The germline CDR1 and CDR2 sequences are LGHNA and YNFKEQ. Trimming stripped 1 base from V and 8 bases from J, with 17 bases between. The CDR3 spells CASSQGANRIDGYTF. CDR3 DNA: TGTGCCAGCAGCCAAGGGGCCAACAGAATCGACGGCTACACCTTC.

This clonotype has more than one count but fewer than ten. The chain uses TRBV6-5 and TRBJ1-4; D might be TRBD1 (5 bases). Germline CDR1 MNHEY, CDR2 SVGAGI. The V end was cut by 6 bases, the J end by 3 bases, with 17 bases between. This CDR3 has 16 residues. The DNA for the CDR3 is TGTGCCAGCAGCCATACCAAGGGGAGTGCTAATGAAAAACTGTTTTTT. Its protein product is CASSHTKGSANEKLFF.

This clonotype was seen only a few times. V and J are TRBV10-3 and TRBJ2-7; D is unresolved. Germline V CDR1 and CDR2: ENHRY, SYGVKD. The V end lost 3 bases, the J end lost 3 bases, and 9 bases lay between the germline ends. This CDR3 region has 13 residues. DNA for the CDR3: TGTGCCATCAGTGATCCAGTTGACTACGAGCAGTACTTC. Protein: CAISDPVDYEQYF.

Points on this clonotype: A much bigger clone sits one base away, suggesting this may be a read error. The chain joins TRBV2 to TRBJ2-3; D is perhaps TRBD1 (6 bases). Trimming pared 5 bases from V and 0 bases from J, leaving 12 bases between. This CDR3 contains 15 residues. Per germline, CDR1 SNHLY and CDR2 FYNNEI. CDR3 in DNA: TGTGCCAGCAGTCTACCCAGGGGTAGCACAGATACGCAGTATTTT. Amino acids: CASSLPRGSTDTQYF.

The chain joins TRBV6-8 to TRBJ1-5; D not resolved. Germline values: CDR1 MNHGY, CDR2 SAAAGT. V shed 5 bases and J shed 6 bases, with 8 bases lying between them. The length of the CDR3 is 12 residues. As DNA, the CDR3 is TGTGCCAGCAGTACAGTGGGTCAGCCCCAGCATTTT. As protein: CASSTVGQPQHF.

J is TRBJ2-1 and V is TRBV29-1; 9 bases map to TRBD1. The V and J ends lost 6 bases and 8 bases, in that order; junction bases with no gene match: 20. The CDR3 is 17 amino acids. Germline values: CDR1 SQVTM, CDR2 ANQGSEA. CDR3 coding DNA: TGCAGCGTCTCCGGTACAGGGGGCGCCATTTTGTTTGATGAGCAGTTCTTC. Residues: CSVSGTGGAILFDEQFF.